This T cell receptor (beta chain) was identified during a study of cytomegalovirus exposure and HLA in healthy donors. The V gene lost 3 bases and the J gene lost 1 base, with 6 bases spanning the gap. Germline CDR1 and CDR2: MDHEN and SYDVKM. CDR3 length equals 13 residues. Notes on the study in general: Both high specificity and high sensitivity reportedly marked the classifier's diagnosis of cytomegalovirus status. It was found in a later analysis that first-cohort TCR clusters tended to co-occur in the 100 to 150 validation repertoires. Researchers counted around 150 TCR beta chains as cytomegalovirus-associated. Most TCR sequences were rare, but some public TCRs occurred in many donors.

Sequencing was performed with immunoSEQ multiplex PCR; in TCRdb, only in-frame clones are kept and a portion is missing. The sample contains around 250,000 clones, almost 90% of which appear only once. With regard to this clone: Its antigen is unidentified. This sample includes further DNA sequences coding for the same CDR3.

The sequenced sample was PBMCs. This sequence joins TRBV28 and TRBJ1-1; the D gene is possibly TRBD1 (5 bases). The clonotype was recovered from a young woman in good health and CMV-seronegative. DNA for the CDR3: TGTGCCAGCAGTTTGACAGAGAACACTGAAGCTTTCTTT. Residues: CASSLTENTEAFF. Together with reference TRBV28 and TRBJ1-1, the CDR3 gives the full variable domain: DVKVTQSSRYLVKRTGEKVFLECVQDMDHENMFWYRQDPGLGLRLIYFSYDVKMKEKGDIPEGYSVSREKKERFSLILESASTNQTSMYLCASSLTENTEAFFGQGTRLTVV.